Listed below are T cell receptor beta chains from one sample, sequenced in a study of blood T cell repertoires in COVID-19. Libraries were prepared by immunoSEQ multiplex PCR; TCRdb keeps only in-frame clonotypes and omits some of them. The table has 190,000 or so clones, roughly 80% seen once. The sample was PBMCs or T cells enriched from blood (not recorded which). These receptors originate from a man in his forties or fifties who had recovered from COVID-19. CDR3s include the opening cysteine and the closing phenylalanine or tryptophan. Fields, in order: J gene, D gene, V gene, clone size, CDR3 length, CDR3 protein, CDR3 DNA. A D gene is named only where the DNA matches it firmly. Rows give clone size only sometimes, using once, few, many, or a class for an expanded clone.

j_gene: TRBJ1-2; d_gene: NA; v_gene: TRBV18; abundance: NA; len: 13; CDR3aa: CASSPPGGRGYTF; CDR3nt: TGTGCCAGCTCACCTCCAGGAGGCAGGGGCTACACCTTC
j_gene: TRBJ1-6; d_gene: NA; v_gene: TRBV3-1/TRBV3-2; abundance: NA; len: 14; CDR3aa: CASSPKAGWVPLHF; CDR3nt: TGTGCCAGCAGCCCCAAAGCGGGGTGGGTACCCCTCCACTTT
j_gene: TRBJ1-2; d_gene: TRBD1; v_gene: TRBV10-3; abundance: NA; len: 16; CDR3aa: CAISPGPEGALYGYTF; CDR3nt: TGTGCCATCAGTCCGGGCCCGGAGGGGGCGCTTTATGGCTACACCTTC
j_gene: TRBJ1-1; d_gene: NA; v_gene: TRBV19; abundance: NA; len: 13; CDR3aa: CASSIGSRAEAFF; CDR3nt: TGTGCCAGTAGTATAGGGTCCAGGGCCGAAGCTTTCTTT
j_gene: TRBJ2-1; d_gene: NA; v_gene: TRBV13; abundance: NA; len: 12; CDR3aa: CASSLVSNEQFF; CDR3nt: TGTGCCAGCAGCTTAGTATCCAATGAGCAGTTCTTC
j_gene: TRBJ2-1; d_gene: TRBD1; v_gene: TRBV5-6; abundance: NA; len: 16; CDR3aa: CASSLQGAGVLNEQFF; CDR3nt: TGTGCCAGCAGCTTGCAGGGGGCCGGCGTGTTAAATGAGCAGTTCTTC
j_gene: TRBJ2-2; d_gene: NA; v_gene: TRBV18; abundance: NA; len: 15; CDR3aa: CASSPGAANTGELFF; CDR3nt: TGTGCCAGCTCACCAGGGGCGGCGAACACCGGGGAGCTGTTTTTT
j_gene: TRBJ2-2; d_gene: NA; v_gene: TRBV29-1; abundance: NA; len: 13; CDR3aa: CSAYFRNTGELFF; CDR3nt: TGCAGCGCCTACTTTAGGAACACCGGGGAGCTGTTTTTT
j_gene: TRBJ2-7; d_gene: TRBD2; v_gene: TRBV10-3; abundance: NA; len: 16; CDR3aa: CAITQTFSGSSYEQYF; CDR3nt: TGTGCCATCACCCAAACCTTTAGCGGGTCCTCCTACGAGCAGTACTTC
j_gene: TRBJ1-3; d_gene: NA; v_gene: TRBV19; abundance: NA; len: 13; CDR3aa: CASSGQHGNTIYF; CDR3nt: TGTGCCAGTAGTGGACAGCATGGAAACACCATATATTTT
j_gene: TRBJ1-5; d_gene: NA; v_gene: TRBV4-2; abundance: NA; len: 17; CDR3aa: CASSQDVSGRYNQPQHF; CDR3nt: TGTGCCAGCAGCCAAGATGTGTCGGGGAGATACAATCAGCCCCAGCATTTT
j_gene: TRBJ2-1; d_gene: NA; v_gene: TRBV24-1; abundance: NA; len: 13; CDR3aa: CATDTGLHYEQFF; CDR3nt: TGTGCCACCGATACCGGACTGCATTATGAGCAGTTCTTC
j_gene: TRBJ1-5; d_gene: TRBD1; v_gene: TRBV2; abundance: once; len: 13; CDR3aa: CASGRQGDQPQHF; CDR3nt: TGTGCCAGCGGCCGACAGGGGGATCAGCCCCAGCATTTT
j_gene: TRBJ1-5; d_gene: TRBD1; v_gene: TRBV27; abundance: NA; len: 15; CDR3aa: CASSRGTGGNQPQHF; CDR3nt: TGTGCCAGCAGTAGGGGGACAGGAGGCAATCAGCCCCAGCATTTT
j_gene: TRBJ1-2; d_gene: NA; v_gene: TRBV7-2; abundance: NA; len: 13; CDR3aa: CASSRDRLYGYTF; CDR3nt: TGTGCCAGCAGCCGTGACCGACTCTATGGCTACACCTTC
j_gene: TRBJ1-3; d_gene: NA; v_gene: TRBV6-4; abundance: NA; len: 16; CDR3aa: CASSDWGRLSRNTIYF; CDR3nt: TGTGCCAGCAGTGACTGGGGCCGCCTAAGCCGAAACACCATATATTTT
j_gene: TRBJ2-7; d_gene: NA; v_gene: TRBV3-1/TRBV3-2; abundance: NA; len: 14; CDR3aa: CASSQASTAYEQYF; CDR3nt: TGTGCCAGCAGCCAAGCCTCTACAGCCTACGAGCAGTACTTC
j_gene: TRBJ2-1; d_gene: NA; v_gene: TRBV27; abundance: NA; len: 17; CDR3aa: CASSFTTNPPSYNEQFF; CDR3nt: TGTGCCAGCAGTTTTACGACAAATCCCCCTTCCTACAATGAGCAGTTCTTC
j_gene: TRBJ1-5; d_gene: TRBD1; v_gene: TRBV7-2; abundance: NA; len: 15; CDR3aa: CASSFTGTGGQPQHF; CDR3nt: TGTGCCAGCAGCTTTACCGGGACAGGGGGTCAGCCCCAGCATTTT
j_gene: TRBJ1-3; d_gene: NA; v_gene: TRBV2; abundance: few; len: 15; CDR3aa: CASSGQTGFRNTIYF; CDR3nt: TGTGCCAGCAGTGGGCAAACAGGTTTCCGGAACACCATATATTTT
j_gene: TRBJ2-7; d_gene: NA; v_gene: TRBV6-6; abundance: NA; len: 13; CDR3aa: CASRTGDLWEQYF; CDR3nt: TGTGCCAGCAGGACGGGGGACCTCTGGGAGCAGTACTTC
j_gene: TRBJ1-1; d_gene: NA; v_gene: TRBV3-1/TRBV3-2; abundance: NA; len: 14; CDR3aa: CASSPTGLNTEAFF; CDR3nt: TGTGCCAGCAGCCCGACAGGATTGAACACTGAAGCTTTCTTT
j_gene: TRBJ2-3; d_gene: NA; v_gene: TRBV19; abundance: NA; len: 14; CDR3aa: CASSIHAGTDTQYF; CDR3nt: TGTGCCAGTAGTATTCACGCAGGGACAGATACGCAGTATTTT
j_gene: TRBJ2-2; d_gene: TRBD1; v_gene: TRBV7-9; abundance: NA; len: 17; CDR3aa: CASRQSGTGANTGELFF; CDR3nt: TGTGCCAGCAGGCAATCCGGGACAGGGGCGAACACCGGGGAGCTGTTTTTT
j_gene: TRBJ1-3; d_gene: NA; v_gene: TRBV5-1; abundance: NA; len: 15; CDR3aa: CASSPDGSSGNTIYF; CDR3nt: TGCGCCAGCAGCCCGGACGGGAGCTCTGGAAACACCATATATTTT
j_gene: TRBJ2-1; d_gene: TRBD1; v_gene: TRBV7-8; abundance: NA; len: 15; CDR3aa: CASSGNRGLYNEQFF; CDR3nt: TGTGCCAGCAGCGGAAACAGGGGTCTATACAATGAGCAGTTCTTC
j_gene: TRBJ2-7; d_gene: NA; v_gene: TRBV4-1; abundance: NA; len: 16; CDR3aa: CASSLRAAEMGYEQYF; CDR3nt: TGCGCCAGCAGCCTTCGAGCTGCGGAGATGGGCTACGAGCAGTACTTC
j_gene: TRBJ1-2; d_gene: NA; v_gene: TRBV19; abundance: NA; len: 13; CDR3aa: CASNDRRNYGYTF; CDR3nt: TGTGCCAGTAATGACAGGAGGAACTATGGCTACACCTTC
j_gene: TRBJ2-3; d_gene: TRBD2; v_gene: TRBV20-1; abundance: NA; len: 16; CDR3aa: CSASRLAGDSTDTQYF; CDR3nt: TGCAGTGCTAGTAGACTAGCGGGGGACTCCACAGATACGCAGTATTTT
j_gene: TRBJ1-1; d_gene: TRBD1; v_gene: TRBV18; abundance: NA; len: 18; CDR3aa: CASSKSTGGSLLNTEAFF; CDR3nt: TGTGCCAGCTCTAAATCTACAGGGGGCAGCCTCCTGAACACTGAAGCTTTCTTT
j_gene: TRBJ1-2; d_gene: TRBD1; v_gene: TRBV29-1; abundance: NA; len: 15; CDR3aa: CSVVGQGADNYGYTF; CDR3nt: TGCAGCGTGGTAGGACAGGGGGCTGACAACTATGGCTACACCTTC
j_gene: TRBJ2-7; d_gene: NA; v_gene: TRBV2; abundance: NA; len: 15; CDR3aa: CASSRRGSGPDEQYF; CDR3nt: TGTGCCAGCAGTCGTAGGGGGTCGGGTCCTGACGAGCAGTACTTC
j_gene: TRBJ1-2; d_gene: TRBD1; v_gene: TRBV11-2; abundance: NA; len: 16; CDR3aa: CASSRNAGGLHYGYTF; CDR3nt: TGTGCCAGCAGCAGAAATGCAGGGGGGCTTCACTATGGCTACACCTTC
j_gene: TRBJ1-3; d_gene: NA; v_gene: TRBV4-1; abundance: once; len: 20; CDR3aa: CASSHRGGTIGSNSGNTIYF; CDR3nt: TGCGCCAGCAGCCATCGGGGGGGGACCATCGGGAGCAACTCTGGAAACACCATATATTTT
j_gene: TRBJ2-7; d_gene: NA; v_gene: TRBV11-2; abundance: NA; len: 13; CDR3aa: CASSRQGSYEQYF; CDR3nt: TGTGCCAGCAGCCGCCAGGGGTCCTACGAGCAGTACTTC
j_gene: TRBJ2-2; d_gene: TRBD2; v_gene: TRBV4-1; abundance: few; len: 17; CDR3aa: CASSPGLAGGRSGELFF; CDR3nt: TGCGCCAGCAGCCCCGGACTAGCGGGGGGGCGGAGCGGGGAGCTGTTTTTT
j_gene: TRBJ1-5; d_gene: NA; v_gene: TRBV7-9; abundance: NA; len: 14; CDR3aa: CASSSTDSNQPQHF; CDR3nt: TGTGCCAGCAGCTCGACAGATAGCAATCAGCCCCAGCATTTT
j_gene: TRBJ1-2; d_gene: TRBD1; v_gene: TRBV4-2; abundance: NA; len: 15; CDR3aa: CASSQGTGGGYGYTF; CDR3nt: TGTGCCAGCAGCCAAGGGACAGGGGGCGGCTATGGCTACACCTTC
j_gene: TRBJ2-1; d_gene: NA; v_gene: TRBV5-4; abundance: few; len: 15; CDR3aa: CASSLSGSSYNEQFF; CDR3nt: TGTGCCAGCAGCTTGTCAGGAAGCTCCTACAATGAGCAGTTCTTC
j_gene: TRBJ2-2; d_gene: NA; v_gene: TRBV5-1; abundance: NA; len: 16; CDR3aa: CASSSPEGANTGELFF; CDR3nt: TGCGCCAGCAGCTCTCCAGAGGGTGCGAACACCGGGGAGCTGTTTTTT
j_gene: TRBJ1-5; d_gene: NA; v_gene: TRBV28; abundance: NA; len: 18; CDR3aa: CASSFKWGEERSNQPQHF; CDR3nt: TGTGCCAGCAGTTTTAAGTGGGGCGAAGAAAGATCAAATCAGCCCCAGCATTTT
j_gene: TRBJ1-2; d_gene: NA; v_gene: TRBV5-6; abundance: NA; len: 14; CDR3aa: CASSEGGGEYGYTF; CDR3nt: TGTGCCAGCAGCGAGGGTGGGGGCGAATATGGCTACACCTTC
j_gene: TRBJ2-1; d_gene: NA; v_gene: TRBV24-1; abundance: NA; len: 15; CDR3aa: CATSDPRGGNNEQFF; CDR3nt: TGTGCCACCAGTGATCCCAGGGGAGGGAACAATGAGCAGTTCTTC
j_gene: TRBJ1-4; d_gene: NA; v_gene: TRBV4-1; abundance: once; len: 13; CDR3aa: CASSRTVNEKLFF; CDR3nt: TGCGCCAGCAGCCGGACAGTTAATGAAAAACTGTTTTTT